At least ten counts were recorded for the clone carrying this T cell receptor (beta chain). TCRdb itself ran the RACE reads through MiXCR, one entry per CDR3 protein. The repertoire holds around 110,000 distinct CDR3 sequences, with 11% as singletons. Trimming took off 8 bases at V and 3 bases at J, with 15 bases between the two ends. There are 13 residues in the CDR3. Germline CDR1 is SGHNT and CDR2 is YYREEE (reference sequence). The source of the sample is a study of human T cells and chemical hapten exposure. Indicated time point: patch test 3, about 24 weeks after DPC sensitization. Treatment specified: therapeutic diphenylcyclopropenone sensitization with weekly scalp DPC.

The receptor comes from a woman between 50 and 59 years old with alopecia areata. Some clones in this sample may be carry-over from other donors' samples. This sample comprised whole blood, obtained in connection with sensitization to the hapten diphenylcyclopropenone (DPC). The genes are TRBV5-4 and TRBJ2-7; D tentatively reads TRBD1 or TRBD2 (5 bases each). Here the CDR3 reads CASQSRDGYEQYF. The CDR3 DNA sequence: TGTGCCAGTCAATCTCGGGACGGCTACGAGCAGTACTTC.